This record concerns one T cell receptor beta chain sequence. No antigen is known for it. Time point meaning: blood 4 weeks post-SBRT, at nephrectomy. Treatment given: 15 Gy SBRT to primary tumor, nephrectomy 4 weeks later. This entry is derived from a study of radiation and T cells in renal cell carcinoma. The repertoire was sequenced with immunoSEQ multiplex PCR; TCRdb's copy has only in-frame clones and lacks some. The profile shows approximately 83,000 clones, 70% to 90% of them singletons. General study results and limits: Pretreatment tumor biopsies were lacking, so baseline clonotypes are unknown.

Trimming removed 3 bases at V and 2 bases at J, with 10 bases between. This CDR3 is 14 amino acids long. Germline V lookup: CDR1 KGHSH, CDR2 LQKENI. The rearrangement joins TRBV18 to TRBJ1-1; D not resolved. The clonotype originates from a man aged 50 to 59 with renal cell carcinoma. The material was blood, obtained from a patient whose treatment included radiotherapy and nephrectomy. The DNA for the CDR3 is TGTGCCAGCTCACCGGGCGGGATCAACACTGAAGCTTTCTTT. This codes for CASSPGGINTEAFF.